These 30 T cell receptor beta chains were sequenced from one sample in a study of blood T cell repertoires in COVID-19. The table came from immunoSEQ multiplex PCR; TCRdb's copy has only in-frame clones and leaves some out. Here the sample spans 120,000 to 150,000 clones, over 70% being singletons. Specimen: PBMCs or T cells enriched from blood (not recorded which). The receptors were sampled from a man in his fifties in a cohort exposed to, infected with or recovered from COVID-19 (not recorded which).

The V gene is TRBV4-3, the J gene TRBJ2-5; possibly TRBD2 for D (7 bases). In germline, CDR1 is LGHNA, CDR2 YSLEER. The CDR3 is made up of 17 amino acids. Between the trimmed V and J ends, which lost 0 bases and 9 bases, there was a span of 23 bases. DNA of the CDR3: TGCGCCAGCAGCCAAGAGGCCGGGGGGCTAGGGTCTGAGGCCCAGTACTTC. It translates to CASSQEAGGLGSEAQYF.

The sample holds one count of this clone. The rearrangement links TRBV11-3 to TRBJ1-1; no definite D call. The CDR3 loop spans 13 amino acids. Germline CDR1 SGHNT, CDR2 YENEEA. V was shortened by 2 bases and J by 5 bases, with 9 bases between the two germline ends. The chain's CDR3 is CASSLHPTTEAFF. DNA of the CDR3: TGTGCCAGCAGCTTACACCCGACTACTGAAGCTTTCTTT.

This clone came up a few times. The V gene is TRBV28, the J gene TRBJ1-1, with D tentatively TRBD1 (5 bases). In germline, CDR1 is MDHEN, CDR2 SYDVKM. Trimming shortened V by 4 bases and J by 3 bases, and 18 bases separated the two germline ends. The CDR3 is 16 residues long. CDR3 loop: CASSSGALGGDTEAFF. DNA of the CDR3: TGTGCCAGCAGTTCCGGGGCCCTTGGAGGGGACACTGAAGCTTTCTTT.

The chain carries TRBV4-2 and TRBJ1-5; tentatively, D is TRBD1 (6 bases). Per the germline V gene, CDR1 is LGHNA and CDR2 is YNFKEQ. Trimming removed 1 base from V and 6 bases from J, with 13 bases in between. The CDR3 is 15 residues long. In nucleotides, the CDR3 is TGTGCCAGCAGCCAAGTGGCGGGGGCTGGTCAGCCCCAGCATTTT. This sequence encodes CASSQVAGAGQPQHF.

The gene calls are TRBV5-1 and TRBJ2-7, with 9 nucleotides matching TRBD2. V shed 3 bases, J shed 5 bases, and the junction held 9 bases outside the gene matches. The CDR3 spans 15 residues. Germline V lookup: CDR1 SGHRS, CDR2 YFSETQ. The CDR3 DNA follows: TGCGCCAGCAGCTCGGACGGCGGGAGGGCCAACGAGCAGTACTTC. Residues: CASSSDGGRANEQYF.

This sequence joins TRBV7-8 and TRBJ2-7; 11 bases map to TRBD1. Germline V gene data show CDR1 as SGHVS and CDR2 as FQNEAQ. This CDR3 has 14 residues. The ends lost 3 bases at V and 6 bases at J; junction bases unmatched: 4. The CDR3 DNA follows: TGTGCCAGCAGCTTGTTCGGGACAGGGGGCGAGCAGTACTTC. Protein product: CASSLFGTGGEQYF.

The gene calls are TRBV28 and TRBJ2-5, with 15 positions matching TRBD2. Germline-derived CDR1 and CDR2 are MDHEN and SYDVKM. Germline trimming cut 8 bases from V and 5 bases from J; bases unmatched to any gene: 6. The CDR3 length is 15 residues. This CDR3 reads CASGTSGRRRETQYF. In nucleotides, the CDR3 is TGTGCCAGCGGGACTAGCGGGAGGAGGAGGGAGACCCAGTACTTC.

This clone was seen just once. This chain connects TRBV27 to TRBJ2-5; 7 bases line up with TRBD2. CDR3 length: 14 amino acids. J gave up 2 bases and V 4 bases, and 4 bases lay outside the gene matches. CDR1 MNHEY and CDR2 SMNVEV come from the germline V gene (reference sequence). The CDR3 here is CASSSGGNQETQYF. The CDR3 DNA follows: TGTGCCAGCAGTTCCGGGGGGAATCAAGAGACCCAGTACTTC.

The chain couples TRBV7-2 to TRBJ2-7; 8 positions match TRBD1. Per germline, CDR1 SGHTA and CDR2 FQGNSA. J was trimmed by 5 bases and V by 4 bases; bases with no gene match: 13. This CDR3 region has 16 residues. The CDR3: CASSSLTWTGTNEQYF. As DNA, the CDR3 is TGTGCCAGCAGCTCCCTTACCTGGACAGGGACCAACGAGCAGTACTTC.

This chain links TRBV3-1 (or the pseudogene TRBV3-2) with TRBJ2-7, with D possibly being TRBD2 (5 bases). CDR1 and CDR2 from the germline V gene are LGHDT and YNNKEL (reference sequence). V was pared by 2 bases and J by 0 bases, with 11 bases between. The CDR3 extends over 15 amino acids. CDR3 nucleotides: TGTGCCAGCAGCCAACAATCGGGGAGCTCCTACGAGCAGTACTTC. Its translation: CASSQQSGSSYEQYF.

The CDR3 region is CATSRGQGGRAGELFF. CDR3 DNA sequence: TGTGCCACCAGCAGAGGACAGGGGGGACGGGCCGGGGAGCTGTTTTTT. The chain is built from TRBV15 and TRBJ2-2, with 9 bases lining up with TRBD1. The trim removed 1 base at V and 6 bases at J, leaving 6 bases unmatched. Germline V gives CDR1 LNHNV, CDR2 YYDKDF (reference sequence). The CDR3 runs 16 residues.

The chain joins TRBV3-1 (or the pseudogene TRBV3-2) to TRBJ2-7, with 13 nucleotides matching TRBD2. V gave up 10 bases and J gave up 2 bases; unmatched junction bases: 2. The CDR3 has 13 residues. The germline CDR1 and CDR2 sequences are LGHDT and YNNKEL (reference sequence). The CDR3 sequence: CATGLAGAYEQYF. The CDR3 DNA is TGTGCCACTGGACTAGCGGGAGCCTACGAGCAGTACTTC.

CDR3 in amino acids: CAWSVGGTVQRRNEQFF. The CDR3 DNA reads TGTGCCTGGAGTGTCGGCGGGACGGTACAAAGAAGGAATGAGCAGTTCTTC. J is TRBJ2-1 and V is TRBV30; maybe TRBD2 (6 bases). V lost 0 bases and J 7 bases, leaving 22 bases between the germline ends. The CDR3 covers 17 residues. CDR1 and CDR2 (germline): GTSNPN, SVGIG (reference sequence).

The V call is TRBV5-1, the J call TRBJ2-5; 7 nucleotides align to TRBD1. This CDR3 has 12 residues. CDR1 and CDR2 from the germline V gene are SGHRS and YFSETQ. With 6 bases clipped from V and 4 bases from J, the junction kept 3 bases outside the gene matches. CDR3 residues: CASTPGGETQYF. The CDR3 DNA reads as TGCGCCAGCACCCCAGGGGGAGAGACCCAGTACTTC.

This chain joins TRBV18 and TRBJ1-6; D is perhaps TRBD1 (5 bases). The length of the CDR3 is 16 residues. The V and J ends lost 5 bases and 6 bases respectively, with 17 bases between them. Germline V gene data show CDR1 as KGHSH and CDR2 as LQKENI. CDR3 DNA sequence: TGTGCCAGCTCAGGCCAGGGCCCGTCACCTAATTCACCCCTCCACTTT. The encoded protein is CASSGQGPSPNSPLHF.

V and J are TRBV6-5 and TRBJ1-5, with D unresolved. Germline V gene data show CDR1 as MNHEY and CDR2 as SVGAGI. V was shortened by 8 bases and J by 0 bases, with 14 bases between the two germline ends. The length of the CDR3 is 15 residues. The CDR3 region has the DNA TGTGCCAGCCTGCAAGAGGACTATAGCAATCAGCCCCAGCATTTT. This encodes CASLQEDYSNQPQHF.

The chain carries TRBV19 and TRBJ2-1; TRBD2 aligns across 14 bases. The germline V gene encodes CDR1 LNHDA and CDR2 SQIVND (reference sequence). The CDR3 length is 17 residues. Germline trimming cut 6 bases from V and 9 bases from J; bases unmatched to any gene: 13. The CDR3 DNA follows: TGTGCCAGTAGCGCCTCCCTGACTAGCGGGAGGGCTGGTGAGCAGTTCTTC. Translating it yields CASSASLTSGRAGEQFF.

This rearrangement joins TRBV2 to TRBJ1-1; D is undetermined. Trimming took 3 bases from V and 4 from J, leaving 15 bases between them. In germline, CDR1 is SNHLY, CDR2 FYNNEI. The CDR3 sequence is 15 residues long. DNA for the CDR3: TGTGCCAGCAGTGAGTTGTCGGGTTTAGGCACTGAAGCTTTCTTT. The encoded protein is CASSELSGLGTEAFF.

The chain recombines TRBV7-9 with TRBJ2-1, with D perhaps matching TRBD1 (5 bases). Trimming took off 1 base at V and 3 bases at J, with 7 bases between the two ends. This CDR3 has 14 amino acids. CDR1 is SEHNR and CDR2 is FQNEAQ in the germline V gene (reference sequence). The CDR3 protein is CASSLGRVYNEQFF. CDR3 DNA sequence: TGTGCCAGCAGCTTAGGCAGGGTCTACAATGAGCAGTTCTTC. The whole variable domain, remainder taken from reference TRBV7-9 and TRBJ2-1, is DTGVSQNPRHKITKRGQNVTFRCDPISEHNRLYWYRQTLGQGPEFLTYFQNEAQLEKSRLLSDRFSAERPKGSFSTLEIQRTEQGDSAMYLCASSLGRVYNEQFFGPGTRLTVL.

CDR3: CAWTGGQQETQYF. CDR3 DNA sequence: TGTGCCTGGACAGGGGGACAGCAAGAGACCCAGTACTTC. V gene TRBV30 combines with J gene TRBJ2-5; 7 bases are shared with TRBD1. CDR3 length equals 13 residues. Trimming at V came to 4 bases and at J to 2 bases, leaving 4 bases not matched to a gene. Germline lookup yields CDR1 GTSNPN and CDR2 SVGIG (reference sequence).

The V call is TRBV6-5, the J call TRBJ1-2; D call uncertain. V shed 6 bases and J shed 2 bases, with 10 bases lying between them. Germline V gene lookup returns CDR1 MNHEY and CDR2 SVGAGI. The CDR3 sequence is 13 residues long. The CDR3 loop is CASSQARNYGYTF. CDR3 DNA sequence: TGTGCCAGCAGCCAGGCTCGCAACTATGGCTACACCTTC.

The J gene is TRBJ1-1, the V gene TRBV12-5, with D hard to call. V lost 7 bases to trimming and J lost 1 base, with 13 bases between them. The V gene's germline CDR1 is LGHNT and CDR2 FRNRAP. This CDR3 spans 14 amino acids. This CDR3 is CASAPSRENTEAFF. The CDR3 bases are TGTGCTAGTGCCCCCTCGAGAGAGAACACTGAAGCTTTCTTT.

The chain is built from TRBV20-1 and TRBJ1-1; D not certain. The CDR3 has 13 residues. V lost 3 bases to trimming and J lost 3 bases, with 11 bases between them. Germline CDR1 and CDR2: DFQATT and SNEGSKA (reference sequence). CDR3 amino acids: CSASAADYTEAFF. Here the CDR3 DNA reads TGCAGTGCTAGTGCGGCAGACTACACTGAAGCTTTCTTT.

The V call is TRBV5-1, the J call TRBJ1-1; D gene unclear. Trimming removed 1 base at V and 3 bases at J, with 7 bases between. From germline, CDR1 is SGHRS and CDR2 YFSETQ. The CDR3 has 13 residues. The CDR3 sequence is CASSLKEDTEAFF. The CDR3 coding sequence is TGCGCCAGCAGCTTGAAAGAGGACACTGAAGCTTTCTTT.

The V call is TRBV5-3, the J call TRBJ2-5, with TRBD2 identical over 7 bases. TRBV5-3 counts as an open reading frame of uncertain function. CDR3 length: 16 amino acids. V dropped 2 bases and J dropped 2; count of bases not matched to a gene: 9. The CDR3 DNA is TGTGCCAGAAGCTTTTGGCGGGAGAGACAACAAGAGACCCAGTACTTC. Protein: CARSFWRERQQETQYF.

The J gene is TRBJ2-1, the V gene TRBV6-2 or TRBV6-3; D is perhaps TRBD2 (7 bases). The ends were cut back, 5 bases at V and 1 base at J, with 12 bases in the middle. The CDR3 covers 15 residues. Germline CDR1 MNHEY, CDR2 SVGEGT. CDR3 sequence (DNA): TGTGCCAGCAGTAGGGGGGGGAATTCCTACAATGAGCAGTTCTTC. This translates into CASSRGGNSYNEQFF.

This clone has more than one count but fewer than ten. J is TRBJ2-5 and V is TRBV13; tentatively, D is TRBD1 (6 bases). Deletions cut 5 bases from V and 5 bases from J, with 12 bases between. The CDR3 covers 13 residues. Germline lookup yields CDR1 PRHDT and CDR2 FYEKMQ (reference sequence). CDR3 sequence reads: CASSQNRVETQYF. The CDR3 DNA reads TGTGCCAGCAGCCAAAACAGGGTCGAGACCCAGTACTTC.

V is TRBV28 and J is TRBJ2-1, with a possible D match to TRBD2 (7 bases). CDR3 length: 17 residues. V was shortened by 4 bases and J by 4 bases, with 20 bases between the two germline ends. Germline V gives CDR1 MDHEN, CDR2 SYDVKM. The CDR3 nucleotides are TGTGCCAGCAGTTCATCCCCGGGGGGCTTAACATACAATGAGCAGTTCTTC. Its protein is CASSSSPGGLTYNEQFF. Using reference TRBV28 and TRBJ2-1 for the parts outside the CDR3, the full variable domain is DVKVTQSSRYLVKRTGEKVFLECVQDMDHENMFWYRQDPGLGLRLIYFSYDVKMKEKGDIPEGYSVSREKKERFSLILESASTNQTSMYLCASSSSPGGLTYNEQFFGPGTRLTVL.

V gene TRBV19 combines with J gene TRBJ2-1; TRBD2 agrees at 7 bases. Germline V CDR1 and CDR2: LNHDA, SQIVND (reference sequence). Unmatched junction bases numbered 8, after V lost 5 bases and J lost 4 bases. The CDR3 covers 15 residues. In nucleotides, the CDR3 is TGTGCCAGTAGTCTAGCCTCCGGGGGGTACAATGAGCAGTTCTTC. This translates into CASSLASGGYNEQFF.

This clone was counted once. The chain is built from TRBV6-4 and TRBJ2-2, with TRBD1 identical over 10 bases. The germline gives CDR1 MRHNA, CDR2 SNTAGT. The CDR3 loop spans 14 amino acids. V trimming: 11 bases; J trimming: 12 bases; junction bases outside the gene matches: 15. The CDR3 sequence: CAPRDRGRGEKLFF. The CDR3 coding sequence is TGTGCCCCCCGGGACAGGGGAAGGGGAGAAAAGCTGTTTTTT.